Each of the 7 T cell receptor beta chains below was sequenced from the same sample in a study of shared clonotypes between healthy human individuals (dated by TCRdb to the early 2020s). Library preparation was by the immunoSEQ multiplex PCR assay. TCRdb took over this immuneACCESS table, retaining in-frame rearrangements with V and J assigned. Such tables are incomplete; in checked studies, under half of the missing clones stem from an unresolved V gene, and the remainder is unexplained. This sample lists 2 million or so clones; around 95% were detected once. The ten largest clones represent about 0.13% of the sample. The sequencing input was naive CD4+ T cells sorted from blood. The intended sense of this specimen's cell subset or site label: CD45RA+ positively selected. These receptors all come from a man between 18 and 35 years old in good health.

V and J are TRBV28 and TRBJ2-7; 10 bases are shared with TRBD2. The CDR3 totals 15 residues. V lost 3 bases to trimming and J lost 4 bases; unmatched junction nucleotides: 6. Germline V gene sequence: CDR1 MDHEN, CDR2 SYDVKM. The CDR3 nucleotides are TGTGCCAGCAGTTTGCCCACTAGCGGGGATTACGAGCAGTACTTC. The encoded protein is CASSLPTSGDYEQYF.

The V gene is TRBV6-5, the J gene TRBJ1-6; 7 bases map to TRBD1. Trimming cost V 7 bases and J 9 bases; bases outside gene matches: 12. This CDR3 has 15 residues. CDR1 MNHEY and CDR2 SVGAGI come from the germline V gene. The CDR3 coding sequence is TGTGCCAGCAAATTCGACAGGGCAAGGGGTTCACCCCTCCACTTT. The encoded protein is CASKFDRARGSPLHF.

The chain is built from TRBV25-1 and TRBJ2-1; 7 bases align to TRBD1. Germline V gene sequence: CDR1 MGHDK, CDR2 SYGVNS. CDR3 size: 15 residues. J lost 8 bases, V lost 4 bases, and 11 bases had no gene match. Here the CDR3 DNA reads TGTGCCAGCAGTGGTACATCAGGGGGAATTGATGAGCAGTTCTTC. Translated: CASSGTSGGIDEQFF.

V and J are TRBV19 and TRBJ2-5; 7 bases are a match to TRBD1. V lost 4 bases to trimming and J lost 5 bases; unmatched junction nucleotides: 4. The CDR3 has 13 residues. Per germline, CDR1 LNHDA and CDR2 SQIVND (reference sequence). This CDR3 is CASSTNRGETQYF. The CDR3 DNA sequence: TGTGCCAGTAGTACCAACAGGGGTGAGACCCAGTACTTC.

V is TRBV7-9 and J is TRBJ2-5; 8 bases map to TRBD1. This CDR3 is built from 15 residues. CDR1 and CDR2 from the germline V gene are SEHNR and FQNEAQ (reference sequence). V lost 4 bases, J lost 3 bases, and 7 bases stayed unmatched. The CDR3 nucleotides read TGTGCCAGCAGCTCAGGAGACAGGGGAAAAGAGACCCAGTACTTC. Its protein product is CASSSGDRGKETQYF.

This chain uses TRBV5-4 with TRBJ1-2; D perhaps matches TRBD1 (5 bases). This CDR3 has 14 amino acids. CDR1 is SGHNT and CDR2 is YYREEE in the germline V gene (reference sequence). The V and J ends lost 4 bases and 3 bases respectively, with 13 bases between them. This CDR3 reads CASSTGGGDYGYTF. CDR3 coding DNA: TGTGCCAGCAGCACCGGCGGGGGGGACTATGGCTACACCTTC.

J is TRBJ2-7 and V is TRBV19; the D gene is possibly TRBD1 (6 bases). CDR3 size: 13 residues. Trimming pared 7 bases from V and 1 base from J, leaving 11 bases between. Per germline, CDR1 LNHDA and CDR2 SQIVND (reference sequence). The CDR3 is CASNRGQSYEQYF. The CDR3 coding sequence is TGTGCCAGTAACCGAGGACAGTCCTACGAGCAGTACTTC.